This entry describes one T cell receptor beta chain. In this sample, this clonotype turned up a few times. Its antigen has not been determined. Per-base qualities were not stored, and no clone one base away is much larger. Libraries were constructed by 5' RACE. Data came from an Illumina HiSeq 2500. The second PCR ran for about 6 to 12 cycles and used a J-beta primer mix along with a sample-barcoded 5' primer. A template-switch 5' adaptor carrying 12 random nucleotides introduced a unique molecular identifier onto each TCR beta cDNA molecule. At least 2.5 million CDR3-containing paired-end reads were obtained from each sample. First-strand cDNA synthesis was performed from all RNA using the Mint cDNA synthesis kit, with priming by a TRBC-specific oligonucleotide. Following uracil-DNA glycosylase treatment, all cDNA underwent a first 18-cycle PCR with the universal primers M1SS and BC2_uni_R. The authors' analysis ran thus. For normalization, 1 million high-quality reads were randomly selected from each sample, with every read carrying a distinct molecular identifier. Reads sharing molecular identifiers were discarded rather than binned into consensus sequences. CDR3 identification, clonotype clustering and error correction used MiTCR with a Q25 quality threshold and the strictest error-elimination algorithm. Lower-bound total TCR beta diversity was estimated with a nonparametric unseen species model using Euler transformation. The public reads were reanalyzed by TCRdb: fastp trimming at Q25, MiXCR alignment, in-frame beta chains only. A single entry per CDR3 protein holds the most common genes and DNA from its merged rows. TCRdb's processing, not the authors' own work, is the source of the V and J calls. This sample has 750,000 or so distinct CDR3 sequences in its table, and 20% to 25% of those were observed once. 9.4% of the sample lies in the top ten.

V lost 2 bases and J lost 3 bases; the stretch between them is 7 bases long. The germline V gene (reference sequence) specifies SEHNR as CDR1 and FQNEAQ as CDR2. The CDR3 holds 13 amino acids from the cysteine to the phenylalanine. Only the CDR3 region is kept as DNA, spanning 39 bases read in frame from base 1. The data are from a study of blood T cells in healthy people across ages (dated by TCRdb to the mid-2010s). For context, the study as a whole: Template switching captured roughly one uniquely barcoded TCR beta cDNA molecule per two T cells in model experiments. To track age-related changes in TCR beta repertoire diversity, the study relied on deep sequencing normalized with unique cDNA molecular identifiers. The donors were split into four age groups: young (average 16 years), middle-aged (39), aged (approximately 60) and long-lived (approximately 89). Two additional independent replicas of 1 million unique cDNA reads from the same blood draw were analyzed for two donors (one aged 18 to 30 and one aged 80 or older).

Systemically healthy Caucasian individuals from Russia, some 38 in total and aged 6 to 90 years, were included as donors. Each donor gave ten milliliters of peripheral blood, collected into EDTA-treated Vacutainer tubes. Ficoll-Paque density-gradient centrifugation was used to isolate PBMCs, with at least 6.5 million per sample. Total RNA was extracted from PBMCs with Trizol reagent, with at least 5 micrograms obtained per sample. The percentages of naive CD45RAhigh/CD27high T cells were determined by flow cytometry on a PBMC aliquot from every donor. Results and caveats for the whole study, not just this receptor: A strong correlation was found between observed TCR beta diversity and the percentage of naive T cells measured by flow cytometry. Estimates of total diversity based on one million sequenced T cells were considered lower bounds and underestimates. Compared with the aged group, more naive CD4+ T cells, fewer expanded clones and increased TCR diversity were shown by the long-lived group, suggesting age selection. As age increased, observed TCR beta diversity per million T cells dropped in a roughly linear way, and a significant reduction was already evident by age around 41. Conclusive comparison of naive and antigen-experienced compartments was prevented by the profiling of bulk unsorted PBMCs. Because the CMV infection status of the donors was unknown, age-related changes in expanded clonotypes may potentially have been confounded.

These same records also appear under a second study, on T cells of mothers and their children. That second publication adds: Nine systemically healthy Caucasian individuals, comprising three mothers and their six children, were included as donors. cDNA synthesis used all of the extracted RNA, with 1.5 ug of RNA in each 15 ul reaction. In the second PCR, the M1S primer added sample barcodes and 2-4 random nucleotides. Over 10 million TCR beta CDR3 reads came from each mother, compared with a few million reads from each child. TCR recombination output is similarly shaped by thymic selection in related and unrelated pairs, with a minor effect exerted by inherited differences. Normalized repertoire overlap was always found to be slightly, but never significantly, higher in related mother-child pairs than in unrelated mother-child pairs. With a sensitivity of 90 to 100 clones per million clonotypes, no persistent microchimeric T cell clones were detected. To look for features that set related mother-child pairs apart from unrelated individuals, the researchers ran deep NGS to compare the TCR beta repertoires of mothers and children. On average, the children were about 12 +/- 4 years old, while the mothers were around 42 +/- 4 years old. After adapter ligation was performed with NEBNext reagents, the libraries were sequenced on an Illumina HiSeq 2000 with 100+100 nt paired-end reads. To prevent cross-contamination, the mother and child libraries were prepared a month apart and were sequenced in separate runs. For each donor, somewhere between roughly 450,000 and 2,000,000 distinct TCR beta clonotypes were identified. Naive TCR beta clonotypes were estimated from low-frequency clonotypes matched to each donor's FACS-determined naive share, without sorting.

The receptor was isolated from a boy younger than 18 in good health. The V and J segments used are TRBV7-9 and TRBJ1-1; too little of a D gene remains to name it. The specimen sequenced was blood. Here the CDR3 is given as CASSLSGDTEAFF. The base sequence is TGTGCCAGCAGCTTAAGCGGGGACACTGAAGCTTTCTTT.